This T cell receptor (beta chain) is drawn from a study of memory CD4+ T cells and cytomegalovirus serostatus. Study-level information: Donors were healthy Belgian adults, 10 or so CMV seropositive and fewer than 30 seronegative. General study results and limits: Suggested: most of the CMV-linked TCR signature lies in CD4+ memory cells.

The sort gate was single viable CD3+CD4+CD8-CD45RO+ cells for memory CD4+ T cells. Serostatus was set by detecting CMV pp150, pp28, p38, p52 IgG. Remarks on this clone: Its target is unknown.

This table comes from immunoSEQ multiplex PCR, and its TCRdb copy is limited to in-frame clones, with some not included. Among 40,000 to 60,000 clones listed, just under 80% were seen once. V lost 3 bases and J lost 1, with 10 bases in between. The CDR3 totals 15 residues. In germline, CDR1 is SGHTA, CDR2 FQGNSA. This chain connects TRBV7-2 to TRBJ2-1, with D perhaps matching TRBD1 or TRBD2 (6 bases each). Sequencing was carried out using memory CD4+ T cells from blood. This TCR derives from an adult in good health and CMV-seronegative. CDR3 nucleotide sequence: TGTGCCAGCAGCTTCCGGGGGCGTTCCTACAATGAGCAGTTCTTC. It encodes CASSFRGRSYNEQFF.